These T cell receptor beta chains were read from a single sample in a study of T-cell memory formation after mild COVID-19. TCRdb reprocessed the 5' RACE reads via MiXCR and lists one record per CDR3 protein. Among hundreds of thousands of distinct CDR3 sequences listed, around 17% were seen once. The sequenced material came from PBMCs or a T cell subset sorted from them (not recorded which). The receptors were sampled from an adult woman who had mild COVID-19 (a few samples of this study predate the infection). Cell type and time point are not known. CDR3s include the opening cysteine and the closing phenylalanine or tryptophan. Each record gives: J gene, clone size, V gene, D gene, CDR3 protein, CDR3 DNA. D genes are given only for firm matches. Clone size is not always given. Where it is, it says once, few, many or a class for expanded clones.

j_call: TRBJ1-1; clone_size: few; v_call: TRBV3-1; d_call: -; cdr3_aa: CASSPFDVNTEAFF; cdr3_nt: TGTGCCAGCAGCCCTTTCGACGTGAACACTGAAGCTTTCTTT
j_call: TRBJ2-7; clone_size: -; v_call: TRBV9; d_call: -; cdr3_aa: CASSAISGFTYEQYF; cdr3_nt: TGTGCCAGCAGCGCCATCAGCGGGTTCACCTACGAGCAGTACTTC
j_call: TRBJ1-1; clone_size: -; v_call: TRBV28; d_call: -; cdr3_aa: CASITKRVQNTEAFF; cdr3_nt: TGTGCCAGCATCACAAAGCGGGTCCAGAACACTGAAGCTTTCTTT
j_call: TRBJ2-1; clone_size: many; v_call: TRBV5-1; d_call: TRBD2; cdr3_aa: CASSVRTSGYRNSYNEQFF; cdr3_nt: TGCGCCAGCAGCGTAAGGACTAGCGGGTATAGGAACTCCTACAATGAGCAGTTCTTC
j_call: TRBJ2-1; clone_size: many; v_call: TRBV12-3/TRBV12-4; d_call: -; cdr3_aa: CASSQTVPLGEQFF; cdr3_nt: TGTGCCAGCAGTCAGACGGTCCCCCTCGGTGAGCAGTTCTTC
j_call: TRBJ2-1; clone_size: few; v_call: TRBV10-3; d_call: TRBD1; cdr3_aa: CAISPPMTGGFDEQFF; cdr3_nt: TGTGCCATCAGCCCCCCAATGACAGGGGGCTTCGATGAGCAGTTCTTC
j_call: TRBJ2-4; clone_size: few; v_call: TRBV4-1; d_call: TRBD2; cdr3_aa: CASSQLAGGPLAKNIQYF; cdr3_nt: TGCGCCAGCAGCCAACTAGCGGGGGGGCCTCTTGCCAAAAACATTCAGTACTTC
j_call: TRBJ2-7; clone_size: -; v_call: TRBV12-3/TRBV12-4; d_call: TRBD2; cdr3_aa: CASTSTGTSGRYEQYF; cdr3_nt: TGTGCCAGCACCTCAACCGGGACTAGCGGGAGGTACGAGCAGTACTTC
j_call: TRBJ1-2; clone_size: -; v_call: TRBV12-3/TRBV12-4; d_call: TRBD1; cdr3_aa: CASSWQGARGSGYTF; cdr3_nt: TGTGCCAGCAGTTGGCAGGGGGCGAGAGGAAGTGGCTACACCTTC
j_call: TRBJ2-7; clone_size: -; v_call: TRBV20-1; d_call: TRBD2; cdr3_aa: CSATSKKRREGRYEQYF; cdr3_nt: TGCAGTGCTACGTCGAAAAAACGGAGGGAGGGCCGCTACGAGCAGTACTTC
j_call: TRBJ2-5; clone_size: few; v_call: TRBV29-1; d_call: -; cdr3_aa: CSVERGAQETQYF; cdr3_nt: TGCAGCGTTGAACGGGGGGCCCAAGAGACCCAGTACTTC
j_call: TRBJ1-2; clone_size: many; v_call: TRBV20-1; d_call: -; cdr3_aa: CSASPQDGLYGYTF; cdr3_nt: TGCAGTGCTAGTCCCCAGGACGGCCTCTATGGCTACACCTTC
j_call: TRBJ2-5; clone_size: few; v_call: TRBV7-2; d_call: TRBD1; cdr3_aa: CASSRIPGGTGETQYF; cdr3_nt: TGTGCCAGCAGCCGGATTCCAGGGGGGACAGGGGAGACCCAGTACTTC
j_call: TRBJ1-2; clone_size: -; v_call: TRBV20-1; d_call: -; cdr3_aa: CSAPGTYNYGYTF; cdr3_nt: TGCAGTGCTCCCGGGACATATAACTATGGCTACACCTTC
j_call: TRBJ2-3; clone_size: few; v_call: TRBV29-1; d_call: -; cdr3_aa: CSVEGGGQTDTQYF; cdr3_nt: TGCAGCGTTGAAGGGGGTGGACAGACAGATACGCAGTATTTT
j_call: TRBJ2-7; clone_size: few; v_call: TRBV27; d_call: -; cdr3_aa: CASSLSIHYEQYF; cdr3_nt: TGTGCCAGCAGTTTATCGATACACTACGAGCAGTACTTC
j_call: TRBJ2-5; clone_size: once; v_call: TRBV28; d_call: TRBD2; cdr3_aa: CASNERGPQETQYF; cdr3_nt: TGTGCCAGCAATGAGCGGGGTCCCCAAGAGACCCAGTACTTC
j_call: TRBJ1-5; clone_size: -; v_call: TRBV7-2; d_call: -; cdr3_aa: CASSPRRGSGQPQHF; cdr3_nt: TGTGCCAGCAGCCCACGACGGGGCTCAGGGCAGCCCCAGCATTTT
j_call: TRBJ2-3; clone_size: -; v_call: TRBV12-3/TRBV12-4; d_call: TRBD2; cdr3_aa: CASSFPGGERGSLSTDTQYF; cdr3_nt: TGTGCCAGCAGTTTCCCTGGAGGGGAGCGGGGGTCCTTAAGCACAGATACGCAGTATTTT
j_call: TRBJ2-2; clone_size: -; v_call: TRBV7-9; d_call: TRBD1; cdr3_aa: CASSLKTGEHANTGELFF; cdr3_nt: TGTGCCAGCAGCTTAAAAACAGGGGAGCATGCGAACACCGGGGAGCTGTTTTTT
j_call: TRBJ1-5; clone_size: many; v_call: TRBV20-1; d_call: TRBD1; cdr3_aa: CSAEGGAGRQPQHF; cdr3_nt: TGCAGTGCTGAAGGGGGCGCGGGGCGTCAGCCCCAGCATTTT
j_call: TRBJ1-2; clone_size: -; v_call: TRBV7-8; d_call: -; cdr3_aa: CASSLAIGGGYTF; cdr3_nt: TGTGCCAGCAGCTTAGCCATAGGTGGTGGCTACACCTTC
j_call: TRBJ2-3; clone_size: few; v_call: TRBV7-3; d_call: TRBD2; cdr3_aa: CASSSTSGGAGSDTQYF; cdr3_nt: TGTGCCAGCAGCTCGACTAGCGGGGGGGCCGGTTCAGATACGCAGTATTTT
j_call: TRBJ2-1; clone_size: many; v_call: TRBV7-2; d_call: -; cdr3_aa: CASSLARDFYNEQFF; cdr3_nt: TGTGCCAGCAGCTTAGCCCGGGACTTCTACAATGAGCAGTTCTTC
j_call: TRBJ1-4; clone_size: few; v_call: TRBV24-1; d_call: TRBD1; cdr3_aa: CATSDGQGGFEKLFF; cdr3_nt: TGTGCCACCAGTGATGGACAGGGTGGGTTCGAAAAACTGTTTTTT
j_call: TRBJ2-1; clone_size: few; v_call: TRBV30; d_call: TRBD2; cdr3_aa: CACGTSGGRGNEQFF; cdr3_nt: TGTGCCTGCGGGACTAGCGGGGGGCGGGGTAATGAGCAGTTCTTC
j_call: TRBJ1-1; clone_size: few; v_call: TRBV6-5; d_call: -; cdr3_aa: CASSYHDSLDTEAFF; cdr3_nt: TGTGCCAGCAGTTACCACGACAGTCTGGACACTGAAGCTTTCTTT
j_call: TRBJ2-2; clone_size: -; v_call: TRBV11-2; d_call: -; cdr3_aa: CASSLDPYRSTGELFF; cdr3_nt: TGTGCCAGCAGCTTAGATCCATACCGTTCAACCGGGGAGCTGTTTTTT
j_call: TRBJ1-1; clone_size: few; v_call: TRBV5-1; d_call: -; cdr3_aa: CASSSGKVDTEAFF; cdr3_nt: TGCGCCAGCAGCTCAGGGAAGGTGGATACTGAAGCTTTCTTT
j_call: TRBJ2-3; clone_size: few; v_call: TRBV20-1; d_call: -; cdr3_aa: CSARGLVTQYF; cdr3_nt: TGCAGTGCTAGAGGACTAGTGACGCAGTATTTT
j_call: TRBJ1-1; clone_size: -; v_call: TRBV15; d_call: -; cdr3_aa: CATSREGDTEAFF; cdr3_nt: TGTGCCACCAGCAGAGAGGGGGACACTGAAGCTTTCTTT
j_call: TRBJ2-1; clone_size: few; v_call: TRBV5-1; d_call: -; cdr3_aa: CASSLAGQYNEQFF; cdr3_nt: TGCGCCAGCAGCTTGGCTGGGCAATACAATGAGCAGTTCTTC
j_call: TRBJ2-1; clone_size: -; v_call: TRBV12-5; d_call: TRBD2; cdr3_aa: CASGLKGLAGGSGFF; cdr3_nt: TGTGCTAGTGGTTTGAAGGGACTAGCGGGAGGTTCTGGGTTCTTC
j_call: TRBJ2-7; clone_size: -; v_call: TRBV7-8; d_call: TRBD2; cdr3_aa: CASSLRRTSGRATPYEQYF; cdr3_nt: TGTGCCAGCAGCCTCCGTCGGACTAGCGGGAGGGCCACCCCCTACGAGCAGTACTTC
j_call: TRBJ2-7; clone_size: few; v_call: TRBV7-9; d_call: -; cdr3_aa: CASSLPPRSSYEQYF; cdr3_nt: TGTGCCAGCAGCTTACCTCCCCGCAGCTCCTACGAGCAGTACTTC
j_call: TRBJ1-1; clone_size: -; v_call: TRBV7-8; d_call: -; cdr3_aa: CASSPLKDTEAFF; cdr3_nt: TGTGCCAGCAGCCCACTGAAGGATACTGAAGCTTTCTTT
j_call: TRBJ2-7; clone_size: -; v_call: TRBV6-6; d_call: -; cdr3_aa: CASSDGLKQYF; cdr3_nt: TGTGCCAGCAGTGACGGCCTGAAGCAGTACTTC
j_call: TRBJ1-2; clone_size: -; v_call: TRBV12-3/TRBV12-4; d_call: -; cdr3_aa: CASSLERGYTF; cdr3_nt: TGTGCCAGCAGTTTGGAGCGGGGCTACACCTTC
j_call: TRBJ1-6; clone_size: -; v_call: TRBV4-2; d_call: -; cdr3_aa: CASSPGNTHSPLHF; cdr3_nt: TGTGCCAGCAGCCCCGGAAATACTCATTCACCCCTCCACTTT
j_call: TRBJ2-7; clone_size: -; v_call: TRBV6-5; d_call: TRBD2; cdr3_aa: CASRDLSGRSYEQYF; cdr3_nt: TGTGCCAGCAGAGACCTTAGCGGGAGATCCTACGAGCAGTACTTC
j_call: TRBJ1-1; clone_size: -; v_call: TRBV20-1; d_call: -; cdr3_aa: CSVAGANTEAFF; cdr3_nt: TGCAGTGTAGCGGGGGCGAACACTGAAGCTTTCTTT